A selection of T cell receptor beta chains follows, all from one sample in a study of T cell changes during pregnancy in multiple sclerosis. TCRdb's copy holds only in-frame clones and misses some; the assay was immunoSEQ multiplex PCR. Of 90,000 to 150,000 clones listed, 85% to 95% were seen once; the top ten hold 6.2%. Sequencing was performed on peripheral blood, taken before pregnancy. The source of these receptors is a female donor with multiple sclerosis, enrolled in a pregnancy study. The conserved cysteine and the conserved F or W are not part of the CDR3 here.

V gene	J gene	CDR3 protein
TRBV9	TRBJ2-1	ASSAQGASYNEQF
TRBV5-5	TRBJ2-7	ASSIRDSNPYEQY
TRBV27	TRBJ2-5	ASSLKRLGQGETQY
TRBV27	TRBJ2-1	ASSLWGSYNEQF
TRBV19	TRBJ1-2	ATTNRDRGYGYT
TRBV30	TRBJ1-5	AWRGGKNQPQH
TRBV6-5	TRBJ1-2	ASSYSYSYGYT
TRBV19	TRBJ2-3	ASSKFMGSADTQY
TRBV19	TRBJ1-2	ASSIGGQNYGYT
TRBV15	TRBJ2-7	ATSTRQGLDEQY
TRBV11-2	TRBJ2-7	ASSLDRIYEQY
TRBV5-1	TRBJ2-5	ASSLTAGGQETQY
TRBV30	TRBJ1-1	AWSVQPGNTEAF
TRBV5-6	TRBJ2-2	ASSLSFGTGVVTGELF
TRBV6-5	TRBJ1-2	ASRKDNSGYT
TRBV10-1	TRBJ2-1	ASSRTYNEQF